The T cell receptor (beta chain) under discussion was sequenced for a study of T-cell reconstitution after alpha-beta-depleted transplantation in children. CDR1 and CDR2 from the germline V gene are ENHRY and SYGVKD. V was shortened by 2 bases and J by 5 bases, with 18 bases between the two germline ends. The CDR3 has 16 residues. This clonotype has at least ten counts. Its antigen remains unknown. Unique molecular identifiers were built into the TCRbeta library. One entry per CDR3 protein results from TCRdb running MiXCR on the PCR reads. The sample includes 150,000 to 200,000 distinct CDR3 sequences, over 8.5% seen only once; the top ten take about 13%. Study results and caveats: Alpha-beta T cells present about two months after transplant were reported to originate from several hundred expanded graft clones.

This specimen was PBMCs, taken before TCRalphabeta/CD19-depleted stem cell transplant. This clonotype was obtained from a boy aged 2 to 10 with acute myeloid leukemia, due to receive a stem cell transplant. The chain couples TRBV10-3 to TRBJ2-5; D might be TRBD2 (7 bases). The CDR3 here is CAISEVGAGAGETQYF. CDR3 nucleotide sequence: TGTGCCATCAGTGAGGTTGGGGCGGGGGCCGGGGAGACCCAGTACTTC.